The clone carrying this T cell receptor (beta chain) occurred once. Participants reported their clinical history, and cohort assignment relied on those reports. During the 2 weeks before they entered the study, exposed participants had met someone with a PCR-confirmed or clinician-diagnosed COVID-19 case. The CDR3 has 15 residues. Germline CDR1 is GTSNPN and CDR2 is SVGIG (reference sequence). V gave up 0 bases and J gave up 3 bases, with 12 bases separating them. Authors' processing steps: Estimated nucleated cell counts came from reference gene primer amplification. Profiled with immunoSEQ multiplex PCR; TCRdb holds only in-frame clones, not every one. V, J and clone size are taken as reported in that table, and D and trimming were inferred from the DNA itself. The sample records around 340,000 clones, approximately 91% being singletons. The data derive from a study of blood T cell repertoires in COVID-19.

This sequence was found in a woman aged 25-40 years who had been exposed to COVID-19. What was sequenced was PBMCs or T cells enriched from blood (not recorded which). The chain has TRBV30 and TRBJ1-3; D is possibly TRBD1 (6 bases). The CDR3 bases are TGTGCCTGGAGTGTACTGGGGGGGCTTGGAAACACCATATATTTT. This translates into CAWSVLGGLGNTIYF.